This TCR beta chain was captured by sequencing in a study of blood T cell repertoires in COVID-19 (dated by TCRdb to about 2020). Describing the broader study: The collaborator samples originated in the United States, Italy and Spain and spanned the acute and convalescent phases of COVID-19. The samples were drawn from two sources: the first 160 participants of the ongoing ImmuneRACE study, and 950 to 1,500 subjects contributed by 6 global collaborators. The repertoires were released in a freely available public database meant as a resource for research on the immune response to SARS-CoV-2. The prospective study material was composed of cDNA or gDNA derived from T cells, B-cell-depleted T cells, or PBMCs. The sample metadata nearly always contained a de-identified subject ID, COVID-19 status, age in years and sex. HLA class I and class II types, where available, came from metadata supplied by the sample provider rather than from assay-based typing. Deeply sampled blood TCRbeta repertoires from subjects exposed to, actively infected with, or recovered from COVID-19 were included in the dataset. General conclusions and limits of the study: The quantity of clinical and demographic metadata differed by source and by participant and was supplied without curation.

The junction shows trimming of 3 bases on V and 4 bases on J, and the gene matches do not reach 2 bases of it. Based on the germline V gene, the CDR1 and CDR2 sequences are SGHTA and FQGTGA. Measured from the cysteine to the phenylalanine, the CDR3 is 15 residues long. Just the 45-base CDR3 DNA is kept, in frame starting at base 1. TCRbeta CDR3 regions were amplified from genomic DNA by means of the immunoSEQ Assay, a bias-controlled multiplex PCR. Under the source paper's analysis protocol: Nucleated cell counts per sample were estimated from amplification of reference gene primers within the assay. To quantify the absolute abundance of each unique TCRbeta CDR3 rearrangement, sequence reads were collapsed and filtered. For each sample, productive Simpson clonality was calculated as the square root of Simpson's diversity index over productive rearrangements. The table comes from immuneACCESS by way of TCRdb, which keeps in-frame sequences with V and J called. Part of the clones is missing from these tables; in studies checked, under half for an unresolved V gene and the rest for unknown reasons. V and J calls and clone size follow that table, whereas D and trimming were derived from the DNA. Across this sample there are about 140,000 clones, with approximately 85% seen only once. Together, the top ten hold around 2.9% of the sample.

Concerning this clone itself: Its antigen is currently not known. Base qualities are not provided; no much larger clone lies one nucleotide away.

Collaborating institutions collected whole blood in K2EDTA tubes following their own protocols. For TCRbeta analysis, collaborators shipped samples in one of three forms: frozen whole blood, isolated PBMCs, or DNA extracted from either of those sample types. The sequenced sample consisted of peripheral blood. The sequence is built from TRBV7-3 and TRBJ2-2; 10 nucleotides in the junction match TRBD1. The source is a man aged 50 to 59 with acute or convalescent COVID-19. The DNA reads TGTGCCAGCAGCTTGGGGACAGGGGTCACCGGGGAGCTGTTTTTT. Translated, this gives CASSLGTGVTGELFF. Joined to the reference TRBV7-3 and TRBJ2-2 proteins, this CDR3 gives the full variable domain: GAGVSQTPSNKVTEKGKYVELRCDPISGHTALYWYRQSLGQGPEFLIYFQGTGAADDSGLPNDRFFAVRPEGSVSTLKIQRTERGDSAVYLCASSLGTGVTGELFFGEGSRLTVL.